This T cell receptor (beta chain) was captured by sequencing in a study of T cells in Graves' hyperthyroidism and ophthalmopathy. General study findings and limits: In the analysis, a 13 V-J model separated ophthalmopathy from stable hyperthyroidism.

Source material for PBMCs was around 10 ml fresh peripheral blood. Germline lookup yields CDR1 GTSNPN and CDR2 SVGIG (reference sequence). With 3 bases removed from V and 1 base from J, the gap between germline ends came to 10 bases. This CDR3 has 14 residues. This clonotype was observed many times. Antigen unknown. From RNA transcripts, TCR beta CDR3 regions were amplified. An initial round of RT-PCR targeting the TCR CDR3 relied on the HTBI primer set. TCRdb re-derived calls from the multiplex PCR reads in MiXCR, one entry per CDR3 protein. The sample records about 260,000 distinct CDR3 sequences, around 15% being singletons.

The sequence came from a woman aged 18-29 years with Graves' ophthalmopathy. The J gene is TRBJ2-4, the V gene TRBV30; no clear D gene. Sequences were obtained from blood. CDR3 loop: CAWRGLGAKNIQYF. CDR3 sequence (DNA): TGTGCCTGGAGAGGGCTGGGGGCCAAAAACATTCAGTACTTC.